Each of the 23 T cell receptor beta chains below was sequenced from the same sample in a study of T cell responses to AZD1222 COVID-19 vaccine. Profiled with immunoSEQ multiplex PCR; TCRdb holds only in-frame clones, not every one. The sample includes about 130,000 clones, 85% to 95% of them seen just once. The starting material was peripheral blood, obtained on day 0 of AZD1222 vaccination. These receptors all come from an adult in good health.

The chain joins TRBV7-3 to TRBJ1-6; a weak D match, TRBD1 (5 bases). This CDR3 is 15 amino acids long. Germline V gene sequence: CDR1 SGHTA, CDR2 FQGTGA. V was shortened by 0 bases and J by 8 bases, with 11 bases between the two germline ends. The CDR3 region has the DNA TGTGCCAGCAGCTTAACTCCTCTGGGGGATTCACCCCTCCACTTT. This encodes CASSLTPLGDSPLHF.

This chain connects TRBV2 to TRBJ1-2; 7 bases align to TRBD1. The CDR3 length is 13 residues. V was clipped by 6 bases and J by 3 bases; unmatched bases: 4. Germline assignment: CDR1 SNHLY and CDR2 FYNNEI. The CDR3 sequence is CASRQGPHYGYTF. The CDR3 DNA reads as TGTGCCAGCAGACAGGGGCCCCACTATGGCTACACCTTC.

The rearrangement uses TRBV6-5 and TRBJ1-1, with D hard to call. Between the trimmed V and J ends, which lost 4 bases and 4 bases, there was a span of 10 bases. Per germline, CDR1 MNHEY and CDR2 SVGAGI. The CDR3 loop spans 13 amino acids. CDR3 sequence (DNA): TGTGCCAGCAGTTCGCGAACTCGCACTGAAGCTTTCTTT. This gives the protein CASSSRTRTEAFF.

The gene calls are TRBV29-1 and TRBJ2-3; 10 nucleotides line up with TRBD2. The CDR3 runs 14 residues. Germline CDR1 and CDR2: SQVTM and ANQGSEA. J lost 4 bases, V lost 7 bases, and 8 bases had no gene match. The CDR3 bases are TGCAGCGCTTCAGCGGGGGGGCCATCAGATACGCAGTATTTT. It yields the protein CSASAGGPSDTQYF.

V is TRBV5-4 and J is TRBJ1-2, with TRBD1 matching 10 bases. V trimming: 0 bases; J trimming: 8 bases; junction bases outside the gene matches: 7. This CDR3 comprises 15 residues. Per germline, CDR1 SGHNT and CDR2 YYREEE (reference sequence). The CDR3 reads CASSLGSTGGWGYTF. Written as DNA, the CDR3 is TGTGCCAGCAGCTTGGGGTCGACAGGGGGCTGGGGCTACACCTTC.

The chain recombines TRBV7-2 with TRBJ1-3, with 7 nucleotides matching TRBD1. Trimming at V came to 5 bases and at J to 2 bases, leaving 9 bases not matched to a gene. Germline V gene data show CDR1 as SGHTA and CDR2 as FQGNSA. This CDR3 contains 16 residues. This chain's CDR3 is CASSRSGQGAGNTIYF. CDR3 bases: TGTGCCAGCAGCCGTAGCGGCCAGGGGGCTGGAAACACCATATATTTT.

The rearrangement uses TRBV29-1 and TRBJ2-2; D perhaps matches TRBD2 (5 bases). Germline values: CDR1 SQVTM, CDR2 ANQGSEA. The CDR3 consists of 13 residues. Trimming left V 6 bases short and J 4 bases short, with 12 bases between. The CDR3 protein is CSVAGQSTGELFF. CDR3 DNA: TGCAGCGTCGCGGGCCAGTCCACCGGGGAGCTGTTTTTT.

This clone was detected only a few times. The V gene is TRBV6-5, the J gene TRBJ1-3; no clear D. CDR3 length equals 15 residues. CDR1 and CDR2 from the germline V gene are MNHEY and SVGAGI. V was shortened by 0 bases and J by 2 bases, with 8 bases between the two germline ends. This CDR3 is CASSYSRETGNTIYF. In DNA form, the CDR3 reads TGTGCCAGCAGTTACTCGAGGGAAACTGGAAACACCATATATTTT.

This clone showed up just once. The rearrangement links TRBV18 to TRBJ2-7; 9 bases are a match to TRBD1. V trimming: 7 bases; J trimming: 6 bases; junction bases outside the gene matches: 4. The CDR3 runs 12 residues. Looked up from germline, CDR1 is KGHSH and CDR2 is LQKENI. The CDR3 loop reads CASFADRGEQYF. In nucleotides, the CDR3 is TGTGCCAGCTTCGCGGACAGGGGCGAGCAGTACTTC.

V and J are TRBV29-1 and TRBJ1-4; a possible D gene is TRBD1 (6 bases). Germline V gives CDR1 SQVTM, CDR2 ANQGSEA. V was clipped by 7 bases and J by 7 bases, with 10 bases between them. CDR3 length equals 11 residues. CDR3 nucleotide sequence: TGCAGCGGAGGGGGGGCTGAAAAACTGTTTTTT. It specifies CSGGGAEKLFF.

This chain connects TRBV6-5 to TRBJ1-5; 7 bases fit TRBD1. V gave up 0 bases and J gave up 3 bases; unmatched junction bases: 2. The germline V gene encodes CDR1 MNHEY and CDR2 SVGAGI. This CDR3 comprises 15 residues. CDR3 DNA sequence: TGTGCCAGCAGTTACTCGGGACAGCTCAATCAGCCCCAGCATTTT. It specifies CASSYSGQLNQPQHF.

This clone was counted between two and nine times. This chain links TRBV18 with TRBJ1-1; unclear D gene. Germline V gene data show CDR1 as KGHSH and CDR2 as LQKENI. The CDR3 is 15 amino acids. Trimming cost V 1 base and J 1 base, with 10 bases left between them. DNA of the CDR3: TGTGCCAGCTCACCACTTGCCGGACCGAACACTGAAGCTTTCTTT. Translated: CASSPLAGPNTEAFF.

The chain uses TRBV5-1 and TRBJ1-2; 8 nucleotides line up with TRBD1. Germline V lookup: CDR1 SGHRS, CDR2 YFSETQ. The CDR3 contains 13 residues. V shed 4 bases and J 8 bases; nucleotides not matched to a gene: 7. The DNA of the CDR3 is TGCGCCAGCAGCCCAGGGGGCGCGGAGGGCTACACCTTC. Encoded protein: CASSPGGAEGYTF.

The genes are TRBV5-1 and TRBJ2-6; D remains ambiguous. Germline CDR1 is SGHRS and CDR2 is YFSETQ. This CDR3 has 14 residues. V dropped 2 bases and J dropped 2 bases, with 5 bases sitting between them. The DNA of the CDR3 is TGCGCCAGCAGCTTCGACACTGGGGCCAACGTCCTGACTTTC. Its translation is CASSFDTGANVLTF.

The rearrangement joins TRBV14 to TRBJ2-5; no clear D gene. The CDR3 sequence is 14 residues long. Deletions cut 0 bases from V and 5 bases from J, with 10 bases between. CDR1 and CDR2 from the germline V gene are SGHDN and FVKESK. CDR3 sequence reads: CASSQDSLGETQYF. The CDR3 nucleotides are TGTGCCAGCAGCCAAGATTCGCTAGGGGAGACCCAGTACTTC.

The chain couples TRBV10-2 to TRBJ2-2, with TRBD2 matching over 7 bases. CDR1 WSHSY and CDR2 SAAADI come from the germline V gene. The CDR3 length is 15 residues. With 6 bases clipped from V and 0 bases from J, the junction kept 4 bases outside the gene matches. CDR3 in DNA: TGCGCCAGCAGAAAAGCGGGGACGAACACCGGGGAGCTGTTTTTT. Its protein is CASRKAGTNTGELFF.

The chain uses TRBV3-1 (or the pseudogene TRBV3-2) and TRBJ1-4, with TRBD1 as a possible D gene (6 bases). The CDR3 is 15 amino acids. V was shortened by 4 bases and J by 4 bases, with 13 bases between the two germline ends. Germline values: CDR1 LGHDT, CDR2 YNNKEL (reference sequence). Here the CDR3 DNA reads TGTGCCAGCAGCCTCAGCGGGGGCCTTAATGAAAAACTGTTTTTT. It translates to CASSLSGGLNEKLFF.

The V gene is TRBV2, the J gene TRBJ1-4, with 8 bases identical to TRBD1. The CDR3 loop spans 14 amino acids. V lost 5 bases, J lost 8 bases, and 7 bases stayed unmatched. Germline assignment: CDR1 SNHLY and CDR2 FYNNEI. CDR3 DNA: TGTGCCAGCAGTCAGGACAGGGCGGGAGAAAAACTGTTTTTT. Translating gives CASSQDRAGEKLFF.

The CDR3 spells CASSLPGFRNTEAFF. For the CDR3, the DNA is TGTGCCAGTAGCCTACCGGGGTTCCGGAACACTGAAGCTTTCTTT. The V and J genes are TRBV19 and TRBJ1-1; D remains unclear. Trimming removed 6 bases at V and 1 base at J, with 15 bases between. The CDR3 is 15 amino acids. Germline V gene sequence: CDR1 LNHDA, CDR2 SQIVND (reference sequence).

The chain employs TRBV6-5 and TRBJ1-4; D gene ambiguous. The V and J ends lost 0 bases and 7 bases respectively, with 6 bases between them. Looked up from germline, CDR1 is MNHEY and CDR2 is SVGAGI. CDR3 size: 13 residues. The CDR3 sequence: CASSYSGGEKLFF. DNA for the CDR3: TGTGCCAGCAGTTACTCGGGAGGTGAAAAACTGTTTTTT.

The chain joins TRBV6-6 to TRBJ2-2; D may be TRBD1 or TRBD2 (5 bases each). Trimming removed 4 bases from V and 2 bases from J, with 8 bases in between. Looked up from germline, CDR1 is MNHNY and CDR2 is SVGAGI (reference sequence). The CDR3 sequence is 14 residues long. CDR3 bases: TGTGCCAGCAGTTGGGACGGTAACACCGGGGAGCTGTTTTTT. Encoded protein: CASSWDGNTGELFF.

The chain is built from TRBV18 and TRBJ2-1; TRBD1 matches 9 bases. CDR1 KGHSH and CDR2 LQKENI come from the germline V gene. J was trimmed by 6 bases and V by 1 base; bases with no gene match: 7. There are 16 residues in the CDR3. The chain's CDR3 is CASSPRGDRVVNEQFF. CDR3 in DNA: TGTGCCAGCTCACCACGAGGGGACAGGGTGGTCAATGAGCAGTTCTTC.

Written as DNA, the CDR3 is TGCGCCAGCAGCTTGTATCCAGGGGGGAGTGGCTACACCTTC. Amino acids: CASSLYPGGSGYTF. This rearrangement joins TRBV5-1 to TRBJ1-2; 7 bases agree with TRBD1. The trim removed 1 base at V and 7 bases at J, leaving 7 bases unmatched. Germline-derived CDR1 and CDR2 are SGHRS and YFSETQ. The CDR3 is made up of 14 amino acids.